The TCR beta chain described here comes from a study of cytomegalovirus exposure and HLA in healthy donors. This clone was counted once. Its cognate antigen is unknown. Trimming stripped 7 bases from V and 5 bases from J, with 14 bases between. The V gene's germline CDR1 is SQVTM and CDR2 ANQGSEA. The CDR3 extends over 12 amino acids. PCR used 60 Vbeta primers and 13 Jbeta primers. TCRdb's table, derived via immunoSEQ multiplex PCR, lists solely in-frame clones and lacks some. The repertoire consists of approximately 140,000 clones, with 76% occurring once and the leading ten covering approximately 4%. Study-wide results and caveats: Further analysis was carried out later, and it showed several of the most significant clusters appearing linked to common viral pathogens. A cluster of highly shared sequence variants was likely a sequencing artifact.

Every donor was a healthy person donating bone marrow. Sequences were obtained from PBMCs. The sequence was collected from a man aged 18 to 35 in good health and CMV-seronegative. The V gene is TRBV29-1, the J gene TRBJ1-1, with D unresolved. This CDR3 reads CSAGLADTEAFF. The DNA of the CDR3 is TGCAGCGCCGGTTTGGCGGATACTGAAGCTTTCTTT. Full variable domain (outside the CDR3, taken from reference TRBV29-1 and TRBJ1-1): SAVISQKPSRDICQRGTSLTIQCQVDSQVTMMFWYRQQPGQSLTLIATANQGSEATYESGFVIDKFPISRPNLTFSTLTVSNMSPEDSSIYLCSAGLADTEAFFGQGTRLTVV.